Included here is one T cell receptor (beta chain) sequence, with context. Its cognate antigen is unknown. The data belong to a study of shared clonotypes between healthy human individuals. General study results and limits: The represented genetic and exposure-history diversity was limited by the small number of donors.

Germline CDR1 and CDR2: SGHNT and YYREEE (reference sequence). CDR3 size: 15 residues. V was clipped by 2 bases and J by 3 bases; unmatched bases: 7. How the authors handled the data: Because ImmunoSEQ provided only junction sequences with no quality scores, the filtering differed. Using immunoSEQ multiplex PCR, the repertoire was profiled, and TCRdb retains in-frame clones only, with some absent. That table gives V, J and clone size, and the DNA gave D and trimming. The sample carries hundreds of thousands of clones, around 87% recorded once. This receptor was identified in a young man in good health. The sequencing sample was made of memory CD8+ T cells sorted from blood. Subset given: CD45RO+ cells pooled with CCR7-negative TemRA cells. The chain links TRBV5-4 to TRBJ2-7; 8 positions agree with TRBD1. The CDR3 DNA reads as TGTGCCAGCAGCTTTTCCGAGACAGGGGTCTACGAGCAGTACTTC. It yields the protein CASSFSETGVYEQYF.